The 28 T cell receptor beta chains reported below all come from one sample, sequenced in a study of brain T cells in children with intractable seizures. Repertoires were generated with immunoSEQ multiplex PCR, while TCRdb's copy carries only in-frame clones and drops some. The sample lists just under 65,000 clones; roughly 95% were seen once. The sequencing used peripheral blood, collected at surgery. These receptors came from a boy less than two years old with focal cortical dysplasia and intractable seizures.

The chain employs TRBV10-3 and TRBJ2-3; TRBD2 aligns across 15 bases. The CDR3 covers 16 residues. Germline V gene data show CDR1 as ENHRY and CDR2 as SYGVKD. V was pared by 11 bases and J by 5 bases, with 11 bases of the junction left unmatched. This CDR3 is CALSAGLAGGQDTQYF. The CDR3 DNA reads TGTGCCTTGAGTGCCGGACTAGCGGGAGGGCAAGATACGCAGTATTTT.

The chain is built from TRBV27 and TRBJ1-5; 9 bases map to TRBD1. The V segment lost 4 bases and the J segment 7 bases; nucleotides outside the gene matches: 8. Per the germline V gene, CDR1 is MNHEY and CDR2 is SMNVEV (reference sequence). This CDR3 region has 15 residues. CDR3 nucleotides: TGTGCCAGCAGTTCTAGGACAGGGGAGGGACAGCCCCAGCATTTT. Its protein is CASSSRTGEGQPQHF.

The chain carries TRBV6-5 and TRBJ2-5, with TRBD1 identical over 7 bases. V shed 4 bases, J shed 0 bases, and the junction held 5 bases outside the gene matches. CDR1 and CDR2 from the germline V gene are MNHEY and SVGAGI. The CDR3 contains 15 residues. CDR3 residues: CASSFGRGYQETQYF. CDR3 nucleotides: TGTGCCAGCAGTTTCGGCAGGGGGTACCAAGAGACCCAGTACTTC.

The CDR3, as DNA: TGCGCCAGCAGCTGGGACAGGGGGGATGAAAAACTGTTTTTT. This codes for CASSWDRGDEKLFF. The rearrangement joins TRBV4-1 to TRBJ1-4, with 11 bases identical to TRBD1. The CDR3 loop spans 14 amino acids. With V trimmed by 5 bases and J by 6 bases, 2 bases remained unmatched. Germline values: CDR1 MGHRA, CDR2 YSYEKL.

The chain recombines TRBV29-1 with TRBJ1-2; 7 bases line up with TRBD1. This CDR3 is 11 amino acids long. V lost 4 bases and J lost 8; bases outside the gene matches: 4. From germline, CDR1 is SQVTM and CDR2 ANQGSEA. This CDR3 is CSVGGGAGYTF. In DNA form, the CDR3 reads TGCAGCGTTGGAGGGGGCGCGGGCTACACCTTC.

CDR3 DNA: TGTGCCAGCAGTCCTACGGCCGGACAGGGGGAGACCCAGTACTTC. Its translation is CASSPTAGQGETQYF. V usage is TRBV5-4 and J usage is TRBJ2-5, with TRBD1 matching 9 bases. Germline V lookup: CDR1 SGHNT, CDR2 YYREEE (reference sequence). The junction had 10 bases not matched to a gene; V was cut back by 5 bases and J by 5 bases. The CDR3 sequence is 15 residues long.

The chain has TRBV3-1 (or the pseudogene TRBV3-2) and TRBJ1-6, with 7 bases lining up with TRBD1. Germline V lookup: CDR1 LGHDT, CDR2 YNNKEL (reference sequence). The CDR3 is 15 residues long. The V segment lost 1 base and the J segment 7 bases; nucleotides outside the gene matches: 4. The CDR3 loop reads CASSQVEGANSPLHF. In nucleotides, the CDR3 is TGTGCCAGCAGCCAAGTGGAGGGGGCGAATTCACCCCTCCACTTT.

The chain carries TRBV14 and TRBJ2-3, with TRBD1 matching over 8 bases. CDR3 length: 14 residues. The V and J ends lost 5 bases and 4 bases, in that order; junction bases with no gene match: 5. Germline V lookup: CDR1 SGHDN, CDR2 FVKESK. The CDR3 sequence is CASSKRTGPDTQYF. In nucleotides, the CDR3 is TGTGCCAGCAGCAAAAGGACAGGGCCAGATACGCAGTATTTT.

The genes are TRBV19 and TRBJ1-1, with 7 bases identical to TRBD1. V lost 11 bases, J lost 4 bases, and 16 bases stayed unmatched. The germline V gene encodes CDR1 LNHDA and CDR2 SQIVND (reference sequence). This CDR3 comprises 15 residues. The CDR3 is CAGIGLDRVGTEAFF. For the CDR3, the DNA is TGTGCCGGTATAGGTCTAGACAGGGTGGGCACTGAAGCTTTCTTT.

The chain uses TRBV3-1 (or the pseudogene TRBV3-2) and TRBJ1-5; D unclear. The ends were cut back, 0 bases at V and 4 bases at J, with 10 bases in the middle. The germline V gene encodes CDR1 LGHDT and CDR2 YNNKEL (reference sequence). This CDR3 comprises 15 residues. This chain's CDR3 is CASSQEADGNQPQHF. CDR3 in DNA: TGTGCCAGCAGCCAAGAAGCGGATGGGAATCAGCCCCAGCATTTT.

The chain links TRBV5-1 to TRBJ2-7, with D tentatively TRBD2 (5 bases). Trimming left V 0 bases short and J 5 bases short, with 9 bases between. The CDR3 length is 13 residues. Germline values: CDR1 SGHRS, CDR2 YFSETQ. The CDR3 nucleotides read TGCGCCAGCAGCTTGGATTCCGGGAACGAGCAGTACTTC. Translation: CASSLDSGNEQYF.

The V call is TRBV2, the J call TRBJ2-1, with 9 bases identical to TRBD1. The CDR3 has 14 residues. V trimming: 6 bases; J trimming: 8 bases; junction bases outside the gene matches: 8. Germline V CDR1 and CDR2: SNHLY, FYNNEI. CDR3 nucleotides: TGTGCCAGCAGCCTTGGGACAGGGTACGATGAGCAGTTCTTC. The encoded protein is CASSLGTGYDEQFF.

The chain's CDR3 is CASSVASGRTDTQYF. The CDR3 nucleotides read TGTGCCAGCAGCGTAGCTAGCGGACGCACAGATACGCAGTATTTT. This chain joins TRBV9 and TRBJ2-3; 7 nucleotides agree with TRBD2. The germline gives CDR1 SGDLS, CDR2 YYNGEE. This CDR3 has 15 amino acids. Trimming at V came to 0 bases and at J to 1 base, leaving 2 bases not matched to a gene.

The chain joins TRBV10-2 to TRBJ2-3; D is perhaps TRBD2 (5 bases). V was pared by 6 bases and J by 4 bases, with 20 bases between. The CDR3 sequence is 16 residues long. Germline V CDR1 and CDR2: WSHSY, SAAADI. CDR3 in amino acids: CASRDVLLAMADTQYF. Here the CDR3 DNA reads TGCGCCAGCAGAGACGTCCTCCTAGCAATGGCAGATACGCAGTATTTT.

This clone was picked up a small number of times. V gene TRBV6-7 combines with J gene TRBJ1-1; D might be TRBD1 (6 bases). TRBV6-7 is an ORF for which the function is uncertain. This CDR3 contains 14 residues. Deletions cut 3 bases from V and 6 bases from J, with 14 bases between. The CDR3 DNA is TGTGCCAGCAGTTATCGGACAGTCTTACCTGAAGCTTTCTTT. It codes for CASSYRTVLPEAFF.

DNA of the CDR3: TGCGCCAGCAGCCAAGGACAGTTAAATAACTATGGCTACACCTTC. Protein sequence: CASSQGQLNNYGYTF. The genes are TRBV4-1 and TRBJ1-2, with D tentatively TRBD1 (5 bases). Trimming took off 1 base at V and 1 base at J, with 10 bases between the two ends. The CDR3 runs 15 residues. CDR1 is MGHRA, CDR2 YSYEKL, per germline.

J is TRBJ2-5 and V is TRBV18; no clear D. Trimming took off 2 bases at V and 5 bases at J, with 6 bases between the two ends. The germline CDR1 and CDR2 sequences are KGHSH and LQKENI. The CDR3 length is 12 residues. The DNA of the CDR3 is TGTGCCAGCTCACCATCTGGGGAGACCCAGTACTTC. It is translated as CASSPSGETQYF. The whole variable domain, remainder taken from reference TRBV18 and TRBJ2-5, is NAGVMQNPRHLVRRRGQEARLRCSPMKGHSHVYWYRQLPEEGLKFMVYLQKENIIDESGMPKERFSAEFPKEGPSILRIQQVVRGDSAAYFCASSPSGETQYFGPGTRLLVL.

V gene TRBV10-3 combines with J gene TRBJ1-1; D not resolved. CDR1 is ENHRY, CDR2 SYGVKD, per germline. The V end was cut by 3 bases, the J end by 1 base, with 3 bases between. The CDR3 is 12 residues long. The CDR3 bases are TGTGCCATCAGTGATTGGAACACTGAAGCTTTCTTT. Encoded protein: CAISDWNTEAFF.

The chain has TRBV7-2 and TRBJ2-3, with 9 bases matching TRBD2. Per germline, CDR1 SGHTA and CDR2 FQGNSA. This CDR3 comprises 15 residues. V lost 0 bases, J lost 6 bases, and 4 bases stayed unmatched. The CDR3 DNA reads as TGTGCCAGCAGCTTAGCGGGACTAGCATTCGATACGCAGTATTTT. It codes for CASSLAGLAFDTQYF.

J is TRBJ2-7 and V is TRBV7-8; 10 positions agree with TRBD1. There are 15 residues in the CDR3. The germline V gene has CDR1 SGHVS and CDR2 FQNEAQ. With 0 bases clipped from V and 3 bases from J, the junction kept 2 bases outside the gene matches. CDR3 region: CASSLAWTGGYEQYF. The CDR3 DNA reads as TGTGCCAGCAGCTTAGCGTGGACAGGGGGCTACGAGCAGTACTTC.

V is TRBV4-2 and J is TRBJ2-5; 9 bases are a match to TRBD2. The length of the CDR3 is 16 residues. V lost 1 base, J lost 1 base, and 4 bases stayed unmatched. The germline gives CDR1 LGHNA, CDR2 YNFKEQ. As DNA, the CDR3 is TGTGCCAGCAGCCAAGGCCTAGCGGGACCCCAAGAGACCCAGTACTTC. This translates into CASSQGLAGPQETQYF.

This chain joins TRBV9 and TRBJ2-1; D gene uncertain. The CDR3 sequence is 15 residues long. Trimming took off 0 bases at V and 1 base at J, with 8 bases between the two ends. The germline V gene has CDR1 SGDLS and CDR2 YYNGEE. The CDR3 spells CASSVEAASYNEQFF. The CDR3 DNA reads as TGTGCCAGCAGCGTAGAGGCAGCTTCCTACAATGAGCAGTTCTTC.

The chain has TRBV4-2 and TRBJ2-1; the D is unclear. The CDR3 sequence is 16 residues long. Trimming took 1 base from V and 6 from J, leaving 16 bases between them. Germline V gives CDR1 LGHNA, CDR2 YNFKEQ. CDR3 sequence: CASSQAGTRVGNEQFF. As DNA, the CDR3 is TGTGCCAGCAGCCAAGCAGGTACAAGGGTGGGCAATGAGCAGTTCTTC.

In nucleotides, the CDR3 is TGTGCCAGCAGCGAGAGCCTAACAGCGACTAGAACTGAAGCTTTCTTT. Translation: CASSESLTATRTEAFF. The chain couples TRBV2 to TRBJ1-1; no definite D call. The CDR3 runs 16 residues. CDR1 SNHLY and CDR2 FYNNEI come from the germline V gene. Trimming removed 6 bases at V and 5 bases at J, with 22 bases between.

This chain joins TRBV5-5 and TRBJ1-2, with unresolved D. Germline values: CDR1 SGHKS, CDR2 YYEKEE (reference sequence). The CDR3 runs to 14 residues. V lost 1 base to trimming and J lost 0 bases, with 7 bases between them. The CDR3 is CASSLLDTNYGYTF. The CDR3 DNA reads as TGTGCCAGCAGCTTGCTGGATACTAACTATGGCTACACCTTC.

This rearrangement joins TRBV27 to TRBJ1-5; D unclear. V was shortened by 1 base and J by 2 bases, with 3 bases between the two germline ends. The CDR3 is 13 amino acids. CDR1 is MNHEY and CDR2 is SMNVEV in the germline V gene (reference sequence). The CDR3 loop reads CASSLWGNQPQHF. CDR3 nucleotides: TGTGCCAGCAGTTTATGGGGCAATCAGCCCCAGCATTTT.

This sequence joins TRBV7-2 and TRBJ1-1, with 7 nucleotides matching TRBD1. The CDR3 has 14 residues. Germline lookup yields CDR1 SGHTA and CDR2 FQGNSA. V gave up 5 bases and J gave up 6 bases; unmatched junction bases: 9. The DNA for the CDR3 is TGTGCCAGCAGCCTACTACAGGGGAGGGCTGAAGCTTTCTTT. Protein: CASSLLQGRAEAFF.

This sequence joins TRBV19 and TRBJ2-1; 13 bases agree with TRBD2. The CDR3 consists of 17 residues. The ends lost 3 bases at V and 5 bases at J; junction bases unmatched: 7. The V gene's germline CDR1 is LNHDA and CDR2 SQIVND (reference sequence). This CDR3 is CASSIRGTSGTNNEQFF. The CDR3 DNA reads TGTGCCAGTAGTATTAGGGGGACTAGCGGGACCAACAATGAGCAGTTCTTC.